A selection of T cell receptor beta chains follows, all from one sample in a study of blood T cell repertoires in COVID-19. Sequencing used immunoSEQ multiplex PCR; TCRdb keeps in-frame clones, though not all of them. The table lists 90,000 to 100,000 clones, roughly 79% of them singletons, with 8% to 13% in the top ten. Material: peripheral blood. These receptors all come from a man between 65 and 85 years old with acute or convalescent COVID-19. The CDR3 runs from the conserved cysteine through the conserved F or W. A D gene is named only where the DNA matches it firmly. Clone sizes are given selectively: once, few, many, or a class where the clone is expanded.

TRBJ1-1 | - | - | TRBV19 | TGTGCCAGTAGTATCGACAGCTCCTACACTGAAGCTTTCTTT | CASSIDSSYTEAFF
TRBJ2-1 | - | TRBD1 | TRBV25-1 | TGTGCCAGCAGACCTCGGGACAGGGATTACAATGAGCAGTTCTTC | CASRPRDRDYNEQFF
TRBJ2-1 | few | - | TRBV5-4 | TGTGCCAGCAGCTTGGAAGCGGTTACCTACAATGAGCAGTTCTTC | CASSLEAVTYNEQFF
TRBJ2-1 | once | TRBD2 | TRBV30 | TGTGCCTGGAGTACGGGACTAGCGGGAGGCAATGAGCAGTTCTTC | CAWSTGLAGGNEQFF
TRBJ2-1 | - | - | TRBV7-3 | TGTGCCAGCAGCTTAAGGATTGGGAGCGGTAGCTCCTACAATGAGCAGTTCTTC | CASSLRIGSGSSYNEQFF
TRBJ2-5 | - | TRBD1 | TRBV7-8 | TGTGCCAGCAGCGACAGGGGGCTCCGGGAGACCCAGTACTTC | CASSDRGLRETQYF
TRBJ1-2 | - | TRBD1 | TRBV5-1 | TGCGCCAGCAGCTTGGGGACAGGCAACTATGGCTACACCTTC | CASSLGTGNYGYTF
TRBJ1-2 | - | - | TRBV5-6 | TGTGCCAGCAGCTTGTTCTCTGGTTCGGGCTCTCGGGGCTATGGCTACACCTTC | CASSLFSGSGSRGYGYTF
TRBJ2-1 | - | - | TRBV7-8 | TGTGCCAGCAGCTTAGCAGTCGGGGTTCGATTGAATGAGCAGTTCTTC | CASSLAVGVRLNEQFF
TRBJ1-5 | - | TRBD1 | TRBV6-1 | TGTGCCAGCAGTGAAAGGGACAGGAGATATAGCAATCAGCCCCAGCATTTT | CASSERDRRYSNQPQHF